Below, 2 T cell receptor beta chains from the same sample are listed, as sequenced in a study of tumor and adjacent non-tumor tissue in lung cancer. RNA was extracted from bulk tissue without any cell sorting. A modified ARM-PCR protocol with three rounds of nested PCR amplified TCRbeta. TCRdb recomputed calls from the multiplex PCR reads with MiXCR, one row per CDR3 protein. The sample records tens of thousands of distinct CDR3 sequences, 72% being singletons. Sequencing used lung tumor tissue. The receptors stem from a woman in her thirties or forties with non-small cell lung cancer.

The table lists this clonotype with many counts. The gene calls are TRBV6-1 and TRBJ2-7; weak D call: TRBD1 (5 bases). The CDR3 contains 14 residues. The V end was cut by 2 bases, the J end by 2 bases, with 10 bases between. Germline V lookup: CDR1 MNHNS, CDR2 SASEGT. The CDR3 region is CASSEWATAYEQYF. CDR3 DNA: TGTGCCAGCAGTGAATGGGCGACAGCCTACGAGCAGTACTTC.

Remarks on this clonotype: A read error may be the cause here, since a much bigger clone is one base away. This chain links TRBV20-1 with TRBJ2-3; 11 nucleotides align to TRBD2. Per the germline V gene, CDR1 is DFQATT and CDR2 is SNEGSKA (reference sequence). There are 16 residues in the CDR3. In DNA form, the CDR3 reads TGCAGTGCTATCTCACCTAGCGGGGGGAACACAGAGACGCAGTATTTT. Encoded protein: CSAISPSGGNTETQYF.